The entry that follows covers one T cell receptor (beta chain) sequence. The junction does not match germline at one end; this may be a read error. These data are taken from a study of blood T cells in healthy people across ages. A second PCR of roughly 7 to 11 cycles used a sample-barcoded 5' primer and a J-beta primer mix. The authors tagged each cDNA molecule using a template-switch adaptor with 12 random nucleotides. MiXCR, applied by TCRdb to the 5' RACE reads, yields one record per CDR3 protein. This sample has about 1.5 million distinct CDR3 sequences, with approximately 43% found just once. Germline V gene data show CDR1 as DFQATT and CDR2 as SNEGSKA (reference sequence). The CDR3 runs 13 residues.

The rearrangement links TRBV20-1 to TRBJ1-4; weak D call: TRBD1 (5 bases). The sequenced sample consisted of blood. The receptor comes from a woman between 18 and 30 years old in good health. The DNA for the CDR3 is TGCAGTGCTATTCAGGGAGTAAATGAAAGACTGTTTTTT. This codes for CSAIQGVNERLFF.